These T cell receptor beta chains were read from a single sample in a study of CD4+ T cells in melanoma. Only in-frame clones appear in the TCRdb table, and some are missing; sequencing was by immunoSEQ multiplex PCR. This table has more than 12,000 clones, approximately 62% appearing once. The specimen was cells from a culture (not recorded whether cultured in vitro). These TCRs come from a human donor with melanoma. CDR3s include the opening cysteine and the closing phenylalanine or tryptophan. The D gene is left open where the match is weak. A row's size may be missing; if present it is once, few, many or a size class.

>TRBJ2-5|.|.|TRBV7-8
CASSLDSAGQETQYF
TGTGCCAGCAGCTTAGATTCGGCAGGTCAAGAGACCCAGTACTTC
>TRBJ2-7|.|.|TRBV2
CASSEGGRSYEQYF
TGTGCCAGCAGTGAAGGGGGCCGCTCCTACGAGCAGTACTTC
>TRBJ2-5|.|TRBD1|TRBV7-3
CASSADGTAQETQYF
TGTGCCAGCAGCGCGGACGGGACAGCCCAAGAGACCCAGTACTTC
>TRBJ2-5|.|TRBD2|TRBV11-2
CATQRGASGDGETQYF
TGTGCCACCCAGCGGGGGGCGAGCGGGGATGGAGAGACCCAGTACTTC
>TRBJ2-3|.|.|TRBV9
CASSVAPDTDTQYF
TGTGCCAGCAGCGTAGCCCCTGACACAGATACGCAGTATTTT
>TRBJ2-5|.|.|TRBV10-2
CASRAWGLQETQYF
TGCGCCAGCAGGGCATGGGGGCTACAAGAGACCCAGTACTTC
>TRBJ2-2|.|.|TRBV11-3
CASSLVGSGELFF
TGTGCCAGCAGCTTAGTTGGTTCCGGGGAGCTGTTTTTT
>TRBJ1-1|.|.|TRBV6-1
CASRGREGLGTEAFF
TGTGCCAGCAGGGGACGAGAGGGGTTGGGCACTGAAGCTTTCTTT
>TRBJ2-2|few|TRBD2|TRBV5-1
CASSLGLAGPQVGELFF
TGCGCCAGCAGCTTGGGACTAGCGGGGCCTCAAGTCGGGGAGCTGTTTTTT
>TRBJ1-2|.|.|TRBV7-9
CASSSTGTNYGYTF
TGTGCCAGCAGCTCTACAGGGACCAACTATGGCTACACCTTC
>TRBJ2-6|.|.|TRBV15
CATSRDVGFSGANVLTF
TGTGCCACCAGCAGAGATGTGGGCTTCTCTGGGGCCAACGTCCTGACTTTC
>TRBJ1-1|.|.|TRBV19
CASSIAGRMNTEAFF
TGTGCCAGTAGTATAGCCGGACGGATGAACACTGAAGCTTTCTTT
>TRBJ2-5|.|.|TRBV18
CASSPSAVETQYF
TGTGCCAGCTCACCATCAGCGGTAGAGACCCAGTACTTC
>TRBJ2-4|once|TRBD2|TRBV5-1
CASSFASGENIQYF
TGCGCCAGCAGCTTTGCTAGCGGAGAAAACATTCAGTACTTC
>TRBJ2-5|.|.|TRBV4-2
CASSQEEGRETQYF
TGTGCCAGCAGCCAAGAGGAGGGGCGAGAGACCCAGTACTTC
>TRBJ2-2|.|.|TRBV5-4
CASSQTGELFF
TGTGCCAGCAGTCAAACCGGGGAGCTGTTTTTT
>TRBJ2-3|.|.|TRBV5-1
CASSLEPGPKDTQYF
TGCGCCAGCAGCTTGGAACCGGGACCCAAGGATACGCAGTATTTT
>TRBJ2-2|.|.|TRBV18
CASSKNTGELFF
TGTGCCAGCTCAAAGAACACCGGGGAGCTGTTTTTT
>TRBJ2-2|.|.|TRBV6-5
CASSYAITGPGELFF
TGTGCCAGCAGTTACGCTATCACAGGGCCCGGGGAGCTGTTTTTT
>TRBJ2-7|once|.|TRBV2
CASRFRDKGSYEQYF
TGTGCCAGCAGGTTCCGGGACAAAGGATCCTACGAGCAGTACTTC
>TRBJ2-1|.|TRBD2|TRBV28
CASNEGGTSGGYNEQFF
TGTGCCAGCAACGAGGGCGGGACTAGCGGGGGGTACAACGAGCAGTTCTTC
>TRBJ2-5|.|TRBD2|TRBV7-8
CASSLAMGREETQYF
TGTGCCAGCAGCTTAGCAATGGGGAGGGAAGAGACCCAGTACTTC
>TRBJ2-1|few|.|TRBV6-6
CASTANNEQFF
TGTGCCAGCACCGCTAACAATGAGCAGTTCTTC
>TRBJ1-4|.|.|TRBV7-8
CASRLRQDRTTNEKLFF
TGTGCCAGCAGGCTCAGGCAAGATAGGACAACTAATGAAAAACTGTTTTTT
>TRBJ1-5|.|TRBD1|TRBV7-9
CASSQGQGAQPQHF
TGTGCCAGCAGCCAAGGACAGGGAGCTCAGCCCCAGCATTTT
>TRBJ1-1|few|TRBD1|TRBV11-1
CASSPGSGGRTEAFF
TGTGCCAGCAGCCCTGGATCAGGGGGCCGTACTGAAGCTTTCTTT
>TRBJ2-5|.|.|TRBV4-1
CASSHPGRETQYF
TGCGCCAGCAGCCATCCCGGGCGAGAGACCCAGTACTTC
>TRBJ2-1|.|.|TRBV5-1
CASSLGEGTFLF
TGCGCCAGCAGCTTGGGCGAGGGGACCTTTCTCTTC
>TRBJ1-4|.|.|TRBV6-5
CASSLDYNEKLFF
TGTGCCAGCAGCCTCGATTATAATGAAAAACTGTTTTTT
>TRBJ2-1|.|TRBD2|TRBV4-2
CASSRPLAGGTNEQFF
TGTGCCAGCAGCCGCCCTCTAGCGGGGGGAACCAATGAGCAGTTCTTC
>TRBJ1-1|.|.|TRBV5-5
CASSFGANTEAFF
TGTGCCAGCAGCTTTGGGGCGAACACTGAAGCTTTCTTT
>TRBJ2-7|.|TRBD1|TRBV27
CASSRSGGSPYEQYF
TGTGCCAGCAGCCGATCAGGGGGATCACCCTACGAGCAGTACTTC
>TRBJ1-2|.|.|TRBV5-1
CASSSLVERTF
TGCGCCAGCAGCTCCTTGGTTGAAAGGACCTTC
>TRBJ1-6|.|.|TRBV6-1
CASTDIRAYNSPLHF
TGTGCCAGCACCGACATACGCGCCTATAATTCACCCCTCCACTTT
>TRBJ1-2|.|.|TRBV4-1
CASSQALYGYTF
TGTGCCAGCAGCCAGGCGTTATATGGCTACACCTTC
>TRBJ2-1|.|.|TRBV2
CASRGTGTEQFF
TGTGCCAGCAGGGGTACCGGGACAGAGCAGTTCTTC
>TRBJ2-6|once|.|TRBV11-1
CASSLGPFGGSGANVLTF
TGTGCCAGCAGCTTAGGACCATTCGGGGGATCCGGGGCCAACGTCCTGACTTTC
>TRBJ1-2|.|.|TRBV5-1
CASSLIPGSYGYTF
TGCGCCAGCAGCTTGATCCCGGGCTCCTATGGCTACACCTTC
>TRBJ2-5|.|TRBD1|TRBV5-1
CASRSQGARETQYF
TGCGCCAGCAGGTCGCAGGGGGCCCGGGAGACCCAGTACTTC
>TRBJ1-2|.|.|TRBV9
CASSVGTESRYGYTF
TGTGCCAGCAGCGTAGGGACAGAGTCCCGCTATGGCTACACCTTC
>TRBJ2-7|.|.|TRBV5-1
CASSLDRAQGYEQYF
TGCGCCAGCAGCTTGGACAGGGCACAGGGCTACGAGCAGTACTTC
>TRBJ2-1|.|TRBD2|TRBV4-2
CASSHGGGAYEQFF
TGTGCCAGCAGCCATGGCGGGGGGGCCTATGAGCAGTTCTTC
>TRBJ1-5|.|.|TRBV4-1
CASSQAAGLKPQHF
TGCGCCAGCAGCCAAGCAGCGGGATTGAAGCCCCAGCATTTT
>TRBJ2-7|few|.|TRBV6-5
CASSATHRAYEQYF
TGTGCCAGCAGCGCTACCCACAGGGCCTACGAGCAGTACTTC
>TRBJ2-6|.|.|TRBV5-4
CASSIRSSGANVLTF
TGTGCCAGCAGCATCAGGAGCTCTGGGGCCAACGTCCTGACTTTC
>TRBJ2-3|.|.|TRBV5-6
CASSPLTGGKGDTQYF
TGTGCCAGCAGCCCCCTTACGGGGGGCAAGGGGGATACGCAGTATTTT
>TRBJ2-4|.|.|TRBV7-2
CASSLNGAQTKNIQYF
TGTGCCAGCAGCTTAAACGGGGCGCAGACCAAAAACATTCAGTACTTC
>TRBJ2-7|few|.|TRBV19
CASSNNFGYEQYF
TGTGCCAGTAGTAACAACTTCGGCTACGAGCAGTACTTC
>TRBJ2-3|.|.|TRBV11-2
CASSPRTEAKPGDTQYF
TGTGCCAGCAGCCCTCGGACCGAGGCCAAACCCGGAGATACGCAGTATTTT
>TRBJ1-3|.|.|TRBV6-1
CASSEKGGGKGLDTIYF
TGTGCCAGCAGTGAAAAGGGAGGAGGTAAAGGATTAGACACCATATATTTT
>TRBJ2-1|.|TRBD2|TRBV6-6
CASRRPTSGGYNEQFF
TGTGCCAGCAGACGACCGACTAGCGGGGGGTACAATGAGCAGTTCTTC
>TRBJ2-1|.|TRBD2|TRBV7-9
CASSLWTSGSNEQFF
TGTGCCAGCAGCTTATGGACTAGCGGAAGCAATGAGCAGTTCTTC
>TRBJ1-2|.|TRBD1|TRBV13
CASSWTGGSGYTF
TGTGCCAGCAGCTGGACAGGGGGCTCTGGCTACACCTTC
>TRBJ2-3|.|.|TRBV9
CASSDARSTDTQYF
TGTGCCAGCAGCGACGCGAGAAGCACAGATACGCAGTATTTT
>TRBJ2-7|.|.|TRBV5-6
CASSLGFGSILHEQYF
TGTGCCAGCAGCTTGGGTTTTGGCTCCATTCTCCACGAGCAGTACTTC
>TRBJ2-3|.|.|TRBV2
CASSEYGNTDTQYF
TGTGCCAGCAGTGAATACGGGAACACAGATACGCAGTATTTT
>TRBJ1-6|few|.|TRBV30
CAWSENNNSPLHF
TGTGCCTGGAGTGAGAACAATAATTCACCCCTCCACTTT
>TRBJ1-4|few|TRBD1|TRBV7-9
CASSPSGQKNEKLFF
TGTGCCAGCAGCCCGTCGGGACAGAAGAATGAAAAACTGTTTTTT
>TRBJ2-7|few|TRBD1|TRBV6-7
CASSSPTGMLNEQYF
TGTGCCAGCAGTTCTCCGACAGGGATGTTGAACGAGCAGTACTTC